This T cell receptor beta chain was captured in a study of blood T cell repertoires in COVID-19. Study summary: PBMCs, B-cell-depleted T cells, or T cells were the source of the cDNA or gDNA that made up the material.

The data were produced by immunoSEQ multiplex PCR, yet TCRdb's version contains in-frame clones alone and is incomplete. Of approximately 70,000 clones detected, approximately 79% appear once; the ten largest clones hold 5% to 5.5%. There are a few counts of this clone. The CDR3 has 17 residues. V shed 3 bases and J 10 bases; nucleotides not matched to a gene: 15. The V gene's germline CDR1 is MDHEN and CDR2 SYDVKM. The material sequenced was peripheral blood. The V call is TRBV28, the J call TRBJ2-1, with 10 bases matching TRBD2. This receptor was taken from a woman of 80 years or more with active or convalescent COVID-19. CDR3 nucleotide sequence: TGTGCCAGCAGTTTCGGTAGCGGGAGGCTCTATATCCCGGAGCAGTTCTTC. This gives the protein CASSFGSGRLYIPEQFF.